This T cell receptor (beta chain) was found in a study of blood T cell repertoires in COVID-19 (TCRdb year 2020). Some background on the complete study: Collaborator samples came from the United States, Italy and Spain and covered acute and convalescent phases of COVID-19. The prospective study material was composed of cDNA or gDNA derived from T cells, B-cell-depleted T cells, or PBMCs. Deeply sampled blood TCRbeta repertoires from subjects exposed to, actively infected with, or recovered from COVID-19 were included in the dataset. The repertoires were released in a freely available public database meant as a resource for research on the immune response to SARS-CoV-2. The samples were drawn from the first 160 participants of the ongoing ImmuneRACE study and from 1,254 subjects provided by 6 global collaborators. Sample metadata almost always included a de-identified subject ID, COVID-19 status, age in years and sex. Where available, HLA class I and class II types were taken from metadata supplied by the sample provider and were not determined by assay-based typing.

One collaborating source in Seattle enrolled patients while the patients were actively infected and followed the patients over time throughout the course of disease. The collaborating institutions used their own protocols to collect whole blood in K2EDTA tubes. For TCRbeta analysis, collaborator samples were shipped as frozen whole blood, as isolated PBMCs, or as DNA extracted from either sample type. TCRbeta CDR3 regions were amplified from genomic DNA using the immunoSEQ Assay, a bias-controlled multiplex PCR. The published analysis was carried out like this. Nucleated cell counts per sample were estimated from amplification of reference gene primers within the assay. To quantify the absolute abundance of each unique TCRbeta CDR3 rearrangement, sequence reads were collapsed and filtered. For each sample, productive Simpson clonality was calculated as the square root of Simpson's diversity index across productive rearrangements. TCRdb mirrors the immuneACCESS table, restricted to in-frame sequences. Some clones are absent from its copies; in checked studies, under half trace to an unresolved V gene, and the reason for the others is unknown. V, J and clone size are those of that table, while D and trimming were read from the DNA. The sample has some 450,000 clones on record, approximately 90% of them singletons. The top ten clonotypes cover 0.7% to 0.85% of the sample.

Overall study results and their limits: How much clinical and demographic metadata was included differed by source and by participant, and the metadata was provided uncurated.

With respect to this clone: Its antigen remains undetermined. One base away there is no much larger clone; base qualities are not given.

The sequenced material came from peripheral blood. The receptor comes from a man between 18 and 35 years old with COVID-19, enrolled during active disease.

The CDR3 is CASSSLEGPTGGETQYF. The nucleotide sequence reads as follows: TGTGCCAGCAGTTCCCTGGAGGGGCCGACAGGGGGAGAGACCCAGTACTTC. The chain joins TRBV3-1 (or the pseudogene TRBV3-2) to TRBJ2-5; TRBD1 matches 9 bases in the middle. The germline V gene (reference sequence) specifies LGHDT as CDR1 and YNNKEL as CDR2. V is trimmed back by 6 bases and J by 4 bases, and the junction contains 15 bases that no gene match accounts for. Its CDR3 holds 17 amino acids, cysteine through phenylalanine. The CDR3 DNA has 51 bases and is translated from base 1.